The sequence of this T cell receptor (beta chain) was determined in a study of tumor and adjacent non-tumor tissue in lung cancer. About the study: Samples averaged roughly 4.2 million productive TCRbeta reads each. Study outcomes and limitations: TCR diversity was significantly greater in tumor than normal lung tissue.

TCRbeta libraries were built with three rounds of nested PCR, modified from ARM-PCR. TCRdb passed the multiplex PCR reads through MiXCR, listing each CDR3 protein once. The profile shows about 120,000 distinct CDR3 sequences, 84% of them singletons. The CDR3 length is 15 residues. This sample's RNA came from whole unsorted tissue. Chemotherapy-naive patients with new lung cancer underwent thoracic surgery in China, August–November 2014. As to this clonotype: Its specificity is not known. Relative to the germline gene, one junction end is altered; a read error may explain this.

The specimen was lung tumor tissue. The chain employs TRBV12-3 or TRBV12-4 and TRBJ2-7; tentative D call: TRBD1 (6 bases). The TCR was taken from a man between 70 and 80 years old with non-small cell lung cancer. CDR3 loop: CASSISTGRPYEQYF. DNA for the CDR3: TGTGCCAGCAGTATATCGACAGGAAGACCCTACGAACAGTACTTC.